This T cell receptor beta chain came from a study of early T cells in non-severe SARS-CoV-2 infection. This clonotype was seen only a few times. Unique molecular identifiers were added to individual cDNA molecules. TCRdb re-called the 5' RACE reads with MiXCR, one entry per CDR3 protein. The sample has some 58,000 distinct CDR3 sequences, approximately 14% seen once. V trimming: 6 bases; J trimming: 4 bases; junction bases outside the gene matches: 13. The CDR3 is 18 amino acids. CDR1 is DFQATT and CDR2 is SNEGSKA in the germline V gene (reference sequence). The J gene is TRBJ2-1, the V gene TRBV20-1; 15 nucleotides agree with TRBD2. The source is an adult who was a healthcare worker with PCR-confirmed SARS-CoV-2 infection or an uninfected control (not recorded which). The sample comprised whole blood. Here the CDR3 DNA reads TGCAGTGCGTTATTAGAAGGGACTAGCGGGGGGCCGTACAATGAGCAGTTCTTC. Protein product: CSALLEGTSGGPYNEQFF.